This entry lists 24 T cell receptor beta chains sequenced from one sample in a study of beta chain features in type 1 diabetes. Since all of the isolated RNA was reverse transcribed, expressed TCRB transcripts were what got sequenced. The protocol was immunoSEQ multiplex PCR, while the TCRdb copy is restricted to in-frame clones and leaves out a portion. The data contain roughly 240,000 clones, 12% to 15% of them singletons. Sequencing was performed on naive CD4+ T cells from blood. The receptors were sampled from a middle-aged woman in good health.

The chain recombines TRBV29-1 with TRBJ2-1; 10 bases map to TRBD1. Germline-derived CDR1 and CDR2 are SQVTM and ANQGSEA. Losses at the gene ends were 7 bases for V and 9 bases for J; bases not matched to a gene: 6. The CDR3 extends over 12 amino acids. The CDR3 coding sequence is TGCAGCGGTGGGACAGGGGTGGGTGAGCAGTTCTTC. This codes for CSGGTGVGEQFF.

In its sample, this clone was seen a few times. The chain uses TRBV7-8 and TRBJ1-1; D is possibly TRBD1 (6 bases). The V gene's germline CDR1 is SGHVS and CDR2 FQNEAQ. The CDR3 loop spans 13 amino acids. V shed 6 bases and J shed 8 bases, with 16 bases lying between them. For the CDR3, the DNA is TGTGCCAGCAGTAGACCCACAGGGATAGAAGCTTTCTTT. Translating it yields CASSRPTGIEAFF.

J is TRBJ1-1 and V is TRBV2, with a weak D call TRBD1 (5 bases). Trimming pared 11 bases from V and 0 bases from J, leaving 19 bases between. The CDR3 extends over 15 amino acids. Looked up from germline, CDR1 is SNHLY and CDR2 is FYNNEI. The CDR3 DNA sequence: TGTGCCTCCCAGTGGGGCCTAGGCATGAACACTGAAGCTTTCTTT. Its translation: CASQWGLGMNTEAFF.

A few counts support this clone. V gene TRBV19 combines with J gene TRBJ1-5, with D maybe TRBD1 (5 bases). Trimming left V 5 bases short and J 3 bases short, with 8 bases between. CDR1 is LNHDA, CDR2 SQIVND, per germline (reference sequence). The CDR3 loop spans 13 amino acids. The CDR3 DNA follows: TGTGCCAGTAGTTCGGGGGTCAATCAGCCCCAGCATTTT. Its translation is CASSSGVNQPQHF.

CDR3: CASSAGTGIGDTQYF. The CDR3 DNA reads as TGTGCCAGCAGCGCCGGGACAGGGATAGGAGATACGCAGTATTTT. This sequence joins TRBV2 and TRBJ2-3; 9 positions match TRBD1. V shed 6 bases and J 5 bases; nucleotides not matched to a gene: 9. This CDR3 spans 15 amino acids. Germline V gives CDR1 SNHLY, CDR2 FYNNEI.

Written as DNA, the CDR3 is TGCGCCAGCAGCTTCAGTGGGACACTAAAAACCGGGGAGCTGTTTTTT. Translating it yields CASSFSGTLKTGELFF. The V and J genes are TRBV5-1 and TRBJ2-2, with D perhaps TRBD1 (6 bases). This CDR3 comprises 16 residues. Germline CDR1 is SGHRS and CDR2 is YFSETQ. Trimming stripped 2 bases from V and 5 bases from J, with 16 bases between.

This chain connects TRBV5-1 to TRBJ2-5; 7 bases are a match to TRBD1. This CDR3 region has 14 residues. Per the germline V gene, CDR1 is SGHRS and CDR2 is YFSETQ. V was pared by 2 bases and J by 5 bases, with 6 bases of the junction left unmatched. As DNA, the CDR3 is TGCGCCAGCAGCTTTAAGGGGGCGTTGGAGACCCAGTACTTC. This codes for CASSFKGALETQYF.

The V gene is TRBV7-9, the J gene TRBJ2-1; tentatively, D is TRBD1 (6 bases). The CDR3 has 15 amino acids. The germline gives CDR1 SEHNR, CDR2 FQNEAQ (reference sequence). Trimming stripped 5 bases from V and 7 bases from J, with 18 bases between. This chain's CDR3 is CASSHSVGARNEQFF. The DNA of the CDR3 is TGTGCCAGCAGCCACAGTGTGGGGGCCAGGAATGAGCAGTTCTTC.

This chain connects TRBV25-1 to TRBJ1-2; TRBD1 aligns across 8 bases. The CDR3 has 15 amino acids. Germline loops: CDR1 MGHDK, CDR2 SYGVNS. The ends lost 1 base at V and 0 bases at J; junction bases unmatched: 1. The CDR3 region is CASSEWGQANYGYTF. In nucleotides, the CDR3 is TGTGCCAGCAGTGAATGGGGACAGGCTAACTATGGCTACACCTTC.

V and J are TRBV14 and TRBJ2-5; 11 bases agree with TRBD2. Trimming at V came to 3 bases and at J to 2 bases, leaving 8 bases not matched to a gene. Germline V lookup: CDR1 SGHDN, CDR2 FVKESK. This CDR3 comprises 17 residues. The CDR3 bases are TGTGCCAGCAGCCAGGGACTAGCGGCTCTACCTCAAGAGACCCAGTACTTC. Protein sequence: CASSQGLAALPQETQYF.

The chain has TRBV6-5 and TRBJ1-2; 7 positions match TRBD1. CDR3 size: 15 residues. Per the germline V gene, CDR1 is MNHEY and CDR2 is SVGAGI. With 5 bases clipped from V and 4 bases from J, the junction kept 10 bases outside the gene matches. The CDR3 protein is CASSATRDSFYGYTF. As DNA, the CDR3 is TGTGCCAGCAGTGCGACACGGGACAGCTTCTATGGCTACACCTTC.

The chain joins TRBV5-1 to TRBJ2-5, with 9 nucleotides matching TRBD1. V was pared by 6 bases and J by 4 bases, with 7 bases of the junction left unmatched. The germline V gene has CDR1 SGHRS and CDR2 YFSETQ. CDR3 length: 14 residues. The CDR3 loop is CASNRDREGETQYF. The CDR3 DNA reads TGCGCCAGCAACCGGGACAGGGAAGGAGAGACCCAGTACTTC.

The chain combines TRBV5-1 with TRBJ2-5, with no clear D. The CDR3 sequence is 12 residues long. Trimming took off 7 bases at V and 1 base at J, with 8 bases between the two ends. CDR1 is SGHRS, CDR2 YFSETQ, per germline. The CDR3 is CASSSGQETQYF. The CDR3 DNA reads as TGCGCCAGCTCGTCAGGCCAAGAGACCCAGTACTTC.

This clone has only a few counts. The chain joins TRBV7-9 to TRBJ2-7, with 9 bases that match TRBD1. The CDR3 is made up of 15 amino acids. Germline V gene lookup returns CDR1 SEHNR and CDR2 FQNEAQ (reference sequence). With V trimmed by 1 base and J by 6 bases, 7 bases remained unmatched. This CDR3 reads CASSLEQGAKSEQYF. The CDR3 DNA is TGTGCCAGCAGCTTAGAACAGGGGGCGAAGAGCGAGCAGTACTTC.

The chain uses TRBV7-9 and TRBJ1-5, with unresolved D. V lost 5 bases and J 5 bases, leaving 10 bases between the germline ends. CDR1 SEHNR and CDR2 FQNEAQ come from the germline V gene (reference sequence). The CDR3 extends over 13 amino acids. This chain's CDR3 is CASSETRDQPQHF. CDR3 coding DNA: TGTGCCAGCAGCGAGACACGAGATCAGCCCCAGCATTTT.

This clone was recorded a few times. The chain has TRBV6-5 and TRBJ1-2; TRBD1 might be the D (6 bases). Per germline, CDR1 MNHEY and CDR2 SVGAGI. The V end was cut by 5 bases, the J end by 4 bases, with 11 bases between. This CDR3 comprises 13 residues. CDR3 amino acids: CASSEGQSYGYTF. DNA for the CDR3: TGTGCCAGCAGTGAAGGACAGAGCTATGGCTACACCTTC.

The chain combines TRBV29-1 with TRBJ2-7; 15 bases match TRBD2. J was trimmed by 5 bases and V by 6 bases; bases with no gene match: 8. The germline CDR1 and CDR2 sequences are SQVTM and ANQGSEA. The CDR3 length is 15 residues. This CDR3 reads CSVTGTSGGQNEQYF. For the CDR3, the DNA is TGCAGCGTCACCGGGACTAGCGGGGGGCAAAACGAGCAGTACTTC.

This clone occurred a few times. This chain uses TRBV5-4 with TRBJ2-7; possibly TRBD1 for D (6 bases). Trimming removed 9 bases from V and 3 bases from J, with 13 bases in between. The germline gives CDR1 SGHNT, CDR2 YYREEE (reference sequence). This CDR3 contains 12 residues. The CDR3 spells CATARQDYEQYF. The CDR3 DNA is TGTGCCACCGCGAGACAGGACTACGAGCAGTACTTC.

The chain carries TRBV7-2 and TRBJ2-3, with D tentatively TRBD2 (6 bases). The length of the CDR3 is 14 residues. The germline V gene has CDR1 SGHTA and CDR2 FQGNSA. V shed 5 bases and J shed 2 bases, with 11 bases lying between them. The CDR3 here is CASSIGTATDTQYF. CDR3 bases: TGTGCCAGCAGCATAGGGACTGCCACAGATACGCAGTATTTT.

The chain is built from TRBV5-1 and TRBJ2-5; D may be TRBD1 (5 bases). Trimming pared 4 bases from V and 5 bases from J, leaving 21 bases between. The length of the CDR3 is 16 residues. CDR1 is SGHRS and CDR2 is YFSETQ in the germline V gene. The CDR3 reads CASSPQGPHLGETQYF. The CDR3 nucleotides read TGCGCCAGCAGCCCGCAGGGCCCCCACCTGGGGGAGACCCAGTACTTC. The variable domain in full, completed from reference TRBV5-1 and TRBJ2-5, reads KAGVTQTPRYLIKTRGQQVTLSCSPISGHRSVSWYQQTPGQGLQFLFEYFSETQRNKGNFPGRFSGRQFSNSRSEMNVSTLELGDSALYLCASSPQGPHLGETQYFGPGTRLLVL.

This sequence joins TRBV9 and TRBJ2-5; tentative D call: TRBD1 (5 bases). With 4 bases removed from V and 5 bases from J, the gap between germline ends came to 15 bases. The CDR3 runs to 14 residues. Germline CDR1 is SGDLS and CDR2 is YYNGEE. The DNA for the CDR3 is TGTGCCAGCAGCCAAGACCCCAAGGGGGAGACCCAGTACTTC. Protein: CASSQDPKGETQYF.

This clone was recorded at least ten times. The gene calls are TRBV6-5 and TRBJ2-6; the D gene is possibly TRBD2 (5 bases). The CDR3 is made up of 13 amino acids. Germline assignment: CDR1 MNHEY and CDR2 SVGAGI. Trimming cost V 6 bases and J 6 bases, with 9 bases left between them. Here the CDR3 DNA reads TGTGCCAGCAGACTACGGGAGGCCAACGTCCTGACTTTC. Protein product: CASRLREANVLTF.

The rearrangement joins TRBV27 to TRBJ2-1; 12 nucleotides line up with TRBD2. V trimming: 3 bases; J trimming: 4 bases; junction bases outside the gene matches: 13. Germline V gene data show CDR1 as MNHEY and CDR2 as SMNVEV (reference sequence). This CDR3 has 19 amino acids. This CDR3 is CASSFPETSGGPLYNEQFF. The CDR3 bases are TGTGCCAGCAGTTTCCCGGAGACTAGCGGGGGTCCTCTATACAATGAGCAGTTCTTC.

There are a few counts of this clone. This chain's CDR3 is CASSLKSVFDNEQFF. DNA for the CDR3: TGCGCCAGCAGCTTGAAAAGCGTGTTCGACAATGAGCAGTTCTTC. The chain uses TRBV5-1 and TRBJ2-1; D unclear. With 1 base removed from V and 5 bases from J, the gap between germline ends came to 13 bases. CDR3 length: 15 residues. Germline-derived CDR1 and CDR2 are SGHRS and YFSETQ.